The 14 T cell receptor beta chains reported below all come from one sample, sequenced in a study of shared clonotypes between healthy human individuals (dated by TCRdb to about 2020). Library creation used the immunoSEQ multiplex PCR assay. Entries here come from immuneACCESS through TCRdb and include only in-frame sequences with V and J called. Some clones fail to appear in such tables; in the studies checked, an unresolved V gene covers under half of the shortfall, and the cause of the remainder is unknown. The sample includes about 690,000 clones, with roughly 91% observed a single time. Clones ranked in the top ten supply about a third of the sample. Sequencing was carried out using memory CD8+ T cells from PBMCs. Reading the label with the study, this specimen's cell subset or site is: CD45RO+ cells pooled with CCR7-negative TemRA cells. These receptor sequences come from a man aged 18-30 years in good health. Some clones in this sample may be carry-over from other donors' samples.

The rearrangement joins TRBV5-4 to TRBJ2-1, with 7 bases fitting TRBD2. The CDR3 covers 15 residues. Germline CDR1 SGHNT, CDR2 YYREEE (reference sequence). The trim removed 5 bases at V and 5 bases at J, leaving 10 bases unmatched. DNA of the CDR3: TGTGCCAGCAGTTCACTAGCGCCGGGCGACAATGAGCAGTTCTTC. Its protein product is CASSSLAPGDNEQFF.

This clone was seen once. This chain links TRBV28 with TRBJ2-1; 14 positions match TRBD2. Germline loops: CDR1 MDHEN, CDR2 SYDVKM. The trim removed 1 base at V and 5 bases at J, leaving 13 bases unmatched. The CDR3 extends over 20 amino acids. CDR3 protein: CASSLFLEARTSGRNNEQFF. The CDR3 DNA follows: TGTGCCAGCAGTTTATTTCTTGAAGCCCGGACTAGCGGGAGGAACAATGAGCAGTTCTTC.

The CDR3 reads CASSQLGYGSEAFF. In DNA, the CDR3 is TGTGCCAGCAGCCAATTGGGATACGGGTCTGAAGCTTTCTTT. This chain links TRBV16 with TRBJ1-1, with D unresolved. V was pared by 1 base and J by 6 bases, with 12 bases between. Germline values: CDR1 KGHSY, CDR2 FQNENV. The CDR3 loop spans 14 amino acids.

The chain recombines TRBV28 with TRBJ2-1, with 7 bases matching TRBD2. The CDR3 runs 14 residues. After removal of 6 bases from V and 9 bases from J, the junction contained 11 bases not matched to a gene. CDR1 MDHEN and CDR2 SYDVKM come from the germline V gene. The CDR3 region is CASSYRGEGREQFF. CDR3 coding DNA: TGTGCCAGCAGCTACCGTGGGGAGGGCCGTGAGCAGTTCTTC. Drawing the rest from reference TRBV28 and TRBJ2-1, the complete variable domain is DVKVTQSSRYLVKRTGEKVFLECVQDMDHENMFWYRQDPGLGLRLIYFSYDVKMKEKGDIPEGYSVSREKKERFSLILESASTNQTSMYLCASSYRGEGREQFFGPGTRLTVL.

This sequence joins TRBV7-3 and TRBJ2-7; 8 bases fit TRBD1. The ends lost 4 bases at V and 5 bases at J; junction bases unmatched: 7. CDR1 is SGHTA and CDR2 is FQGTGA in the germline V gene. The CDR3 covers 14 residues. This chain's CDR3 is CASSSGDRSHEQYF. As DNA, the CDR3 is TGTGCCAGCAGCTCGGGGGACAGGAGCCACGAGCAGTACTTC. Together with reference TRBV7-3 and TRBJ2-7, the CDR3 gives the full variable domain: GAGVSQTPSNKVTEKGKYVELRCDPISGHTALYWYRQSLGQGPEFLIYFQGTGAADDSGLPNDRFFAVRPEGSVSTLKIQRTERGDSAVYLCASSSGDRSHEQYFGPGTRLTVT.

The V call is TRBV2, the J call TRBJ2-1; possibly TRBD1 for D (6 bases). V was cut by 4 bases and J by 2 bases, with 18 bases left in between. Germline lookup yields CDR1 SNHLY and CDR2 FYNNEI. CDR3 length: 17 residues. CDR3 coding DNA: TGTGCCAGCAGTGTGAAAGGACAGCCCTTTACCTACAATGAGCAGTTCTTC. It specifies CASSVKGQPFTYNEQFF.

The rearrangement links TRBV11-1 to TRBJ2-1; D ambiguous. Per the germline V gene, CDR1 is SGHAT and CDR2 is FQDESV (reference sequence). The CDR3 covers 13 residues. The V and J ends lost 4 bases and 0 bases respectively, with 4 bases between them. The CDR3 nucleotides are TGTGCCAGCAGCTCAAGCTCCTACAATGAGCAGTTCTTC. Its translation is CASSSSSYNEQFF.

This chain connects TRBV2 to TRBJ2-1; D is perhaps TRBD1 (6 bases). The CDR3 covers 9 residues. CDR1 is SNHLY, CDR2 FYNNEI, per germline. Trimming stripped 8 bases from V and 14 bases from J, with 10 bases between. As DNA, the CDR3 is TGTGCCAGCGGGGGACATGAGTTCTTC. It specifies CASGGHEFF.

This clone was recorded a few times. The gene calls are TRBV9 and TRBJ1-5; D remains ambiguous. Germline loops: CDR1 SGDLS, CDR2 YYNGEE. Deletions cut 0 bases from V and 8 bases from J, with 9 bases between. This CDR3 is built from 13 residues. The CDR3 sequence is CASSVDVGKPQHF. The CDR3 DNA follows: TGTGCCAGCAGCGTAGATGTGGGGAAGCCCCAGCATTTT.

The rearrangement links TRBV19 to TRBJ1-5; 7 nucleotides align to TRBD1. The V gene's germline CDR1 is LNHDA and CDR2 SQIVND (reference sequence). CDR3 length: 14 residues. Trimming cost V 3 bases and J 4 bases; bases outside gene matches: 3. CDR3 protein: CASSMGQTNQPQHF. CDR3 in DNA: TGTGCCAGTAGTATGGGACAGACTAATCAGCCCCAGCATTTT.

The chain is built from TRBV28 and TRBJ2-7; D gene uncertain. This CDR3 region has 14 residues. CDR1 and CDR2 from the germline V gene are MDHEN and SYDVKM. V gave up 6 bases and J gave up 2 bases, with 14 bases separating them. The CDR3 DNA reads as TGTGCCAGCAGCTCCGTGGATTTGGCCTACGAGCAGTACTTC. This sequence encodes CASSSVDLAYEQYF.

The rearrangement joins TRBV11-3 to TRBJ2-3; 14 bases are shared with TRBD2. The CDR3 totals 17 residues. The germline V gene has CDR1 SGHNT and CDR2 YENEEA. Germline trimming cut 5 bases from V and 3 bases from J; bases unmatched to any gene: 7. The CDR3 here is CASSHGTSGGLTDTQYF. The CDR3 region has the DNA TGTGCCAGCAGCCATGGGACTAGCGGGGGTCTTACAGATACGCAGTATTTT.

The rearrangement joins TRBV12-5 to TRBJ1-2; D gene unclear. V was clipped by 9 bases and J by 1 base, with 12 bases between them. In germline, CDR1 is LGHNT, CDR2 FRNRAP. CDR3 length: 13 amino acids. The CDR3 sequence: CASGEGLNYGYTF. DNA of the CDR3: TGTGCTAGCGGGGAGGGCCTTAACTATGGCTACACCTTC.

This chain uses TRBV30 with TRBJ2-3; the D is unclear. Germline lookup yields CDR1 GTSNPN and CDR2 SVGIG (reference sequence). This CDR3 has 13 amino acids. V was shortened by 0 bases and J by 0 bases, with 4 bases between the two germline ends. CDR3 DNA: TGTGCCTGGAGTGTATCAAGCACAGATACGCAGTATTTT. Protein product: CAWSVSSTDTQYF.